Below are 18 T cell receptor beta chains sequenced from a single sample in a study of cytomegalovirus exposure and HLA in healthy donors. Researchers ran the PCR with 60 Vbeta and 13 Jbeta primers. Sequencing was performed with immunoSEQ multiplex PCR; in TCRdb, only in-frame clones are kept and a portion is missing. This repertoire shows some 180,000 clones, 75% to 90% found once; its top ten account for 1% to 1.4%. Sequencing was done on a sample of PBMCs. Receptor source: a boy younger than 10 in good health and CMV-seronegative.

The CDR3 sequence is CASSDPGQGYNEQFF. Here the CDR3 DNA reads TGTGCCAGCAGTGACCCGGGACAGGGTTACAATGAGCAGTTCTTC. This chain joins TRBV6-6 and TRBJ2-1, with TRBD1 identical over 9 bases. The CDR3 extends over 15 amino acids. Germline loops: CDR1 MNHNY, CDR2 SVGAGI (reference sequence). With 5 bases clipped from V and 4 bases from J, the junction kept 6 bases outside the gene matches.

The J gene is TRBJ1-5, the V gene TRBV6-8; TRBD1 might be the D (5 bases). The CDR3 is made up of 17 amino acids. V lost 6 bases and J lost 0, with 18 bases in between. Germline V gives CDR1 MNHGY, CDR2 SAAAGT. CDR3 protein: CASRESRTFYSNQPQHF. The CDR3 DNA is TGTGCCAGCAGGGAATCCAGGACATTTTATAGCAATCAGCCCCAGCATTTT.

The chain links TRBV25-1 to TRBJ2-7; D might be TRBD2 (6 bases). V dropped 4 bases and J dropped 0 bases, with 19 bases sitting between them. Germline V gene sequence: CDR1 MGHDK, CDR2 SYGVNS. There are 17 residues in the CDR3. The CDR3 nucleotides are TGTGCCAGCAGTGCAAATCCGGGACTCCCAAGCTCCTACGAGCAGTACTTC. This gives the protein CASSANPGLPSSYEQYF.

The DNA of the CDR3 is TGTGCCAGCAGCCCGCGGACTAGCCCCGCGGGTGAGCAGTACTTC. This codes for CASSPRTSPAGEQYF. J is TRBJ2-7 and V is TRBV7-8; 8 bases fit TRBD2. The CDR3 length is 15 residues. Looked up from germline, CDR1 is SGHVS and CDR2 is FQNEAQ. Trimming removed 5 bases from V and 7 bases from J; junction bases left unmatched: 13.

This chain uses TRBV6-5 with TRBJ1-6; D gene unclear. This CDR3 is built from 15 residues. V was trimmed by 2 bases and J by 3 bases, leaving 8 bases between them. CDR1 is MNHEY and CDR2 is SVGAGI in the germline V gene. CDR3 bases: TGTGCCAGCAGTTACGGGCTCCACTATAATTCACCCCTCCACTTT. Translating gives CASSYGLHYNSPLHF.

The CDR3 region is CASSLPYTGDRGQVEAFF. The CDR3 nucleotides are TGTGCCAGCAGCTTACCCTACACCGGGGACAGGGGGCAGGTTGAAGCTTTCTTT. This chain connects TRBV7-9 to TRBJ1-1; 12 bases line up with TRBD1. This CDR3 is 18 amino acids long. The germline V gene has CDR1 SEHNR and CDR2 FQNEAQ (reference sequence). V shed 2 bases and J 7 bases; nucleotides not matched to a gene: 14.

The chain carries TRBV19 and TRBJ1-5; the D gene is possibly TRBD1 (6 bases). The V gene's germline CDR1 is LNHDA and CDR2 SQIVND (reference sequence). The CDR3 covers 16 residues. Trimming removed 4 bases at V and 0 bases at J, with 13 bases between. The CDR3 nucleotides are TGTGCCAGTAGTACCGGACAGATTAATAGCAATCAGCCCCAGCATTTT. Translated, it gives CASSTGQINSNQPQHF.

The chain couples TRBV4-1 to TRBJ1-5, with TRBD1 matching over 7 bases. The germline V gene has CDR1 MGHRA and CDR2 YSYEKL. CDR3 size: 20 residues. The V and J ends lost 2 bases and 1 base, in that order; junction bases with no gene match: 17. The CDR3: CASSQRLRDSTPGSNQPQHF. CDR3 in DNA: TGCGCCAGCAGCCAAAGGCTCCGGGACAGCACTCCCGGGAGCAATCAGCCCCAGCATTTT.

In its sample, this clone was seen once. The gene calls are TRBV7-9 and TRBJ2-1; 9 nucleotides align to TRBD1. The J segment lost 1 base and the V segment lost 5 bases, leaving 6 bases of the junction unmatched. This CDR3 is 16 amino acids long. Germline V gene data show CDR1 as SEHNR and CDR2 as FQNEAQ (reference sequence). CDR3 protein: CASSGRGQGSYNEQFF. The DNA for the CDR3 is TGTGCCAGCAGCGGCCGGGGACAGGGTTCCTACAATGAGCAGTTCTTC.

CDR3 protein: CASSYTSCSNQPQHF. DNA of the CDR3: TGTGCCAGCAGCTACACCTCGTGTAGCAATCAGCCCCAGCATTTT. V usage is TRBV5-4 and J usage is TRBJ1-5; no clear D gene. The CDR3 is 15 residues long. Deletions cut 3 bases from V and 0 bases from J, with 10 bases between. The germline V gene encodes CDR1 SGHNT and CDR2 YYREEE (reference sequence).

This chain connects TRBV5-8 to TRBJ1-5; 7 bases match TRBD1. CDR3 length: 13 residues. Germline lookup yields CDR1 SGHTS and CDR2 YDEGEE. The J segment lost 4 bases and the V segment lost 4 bases, leaving 2 bases of the junction unmatched. In DNA, the CDR3 is TGTGCCAGCAGCGGGACAGTGAATCAGCCCCAGCATTTT. It is translated as CASSGTVNQPQHF. The complete variable domain, with remaining parts taken from reference TRBV5-8 and TRBJ1-5, reads EAGVTQSPTHLIKTRGQQATLRCSPISGHTSVYWYQQALGLGLQFLLWYDEGEERNRGNFPPRFSGRQFPNYSSELNVNALELEDSALYLCASSGTVNQPQHFGDGTRLSIL.

The chain joins TRBV25-1 to TRBJ1-1; 7 bases agree with TRBD1. J gave up 8 bases and V 3 bases, and 15 bases lay outside the gene matches. Germline CDR1 MGHDK, CDR2 SYGVNS. The CDR3 is 16 residues long. The CDR3 here is CASSDPSRTGPREAFF. CDR3 DNA sequence: TGTGCCAGCAGTGACCCCAGCAGGACAGGTCCTAGGGAAGCTTTCTTT.

CDR3 nucleotides: TGTGCCAGCAGCACTTACAGGGGTGTCGAGCGGGAGCTGTTTTTT. Amino acid sequence: CASSTYRGVERELFF. The chain links TRBV11-2 to TRBJ2-2; 7 bases align to TRBD1. With V trimmed by 5 bases and J by 9 bases, 12 bases remained unmatched. The CDR3 runs to 15 residues. The germline CDR1 and CDR2 sequences are SGHAT and FQNNGV.

The rearrangement joins TRBV5-6 to TRBJ2-7; TRBD1 aligns across 7 bases. CDR1 is SGHDT and CDR2 is YYEEEE in the germline V gene. The V gene end was trimmed by 5 bases and the J gene end by 4 bases; junction bases not matched to a gene: 9. CDR3 length: 14 residues. CDR3: CASSRGPTGYEQYF. The CDR3 bases are TGTGCCAGCAGTCGTGGACCGACAGGGTACGAGCAGTACTTC.

This clone was seen more than once but under ten times. J is TRBJ1-3 and V is TRBV6-1; 7 nucleotides agree with TRBD1. J lost 0 bases, V lost 4 bases, and 12 bases had no gene match. This CDR3 has 18 amino acids. Germline assignment: CDR1 MNHNS and CDR2 SASEGT. The DNA for the CDR3 is TGTGCCAGCAGTGGGTTGGGGACAGTTAGTCCCTCTGGAAACACCATATATTTT. It encodes CASSGLGTVSPSGNTIYF.

The rearrangement joins TRBV9 to TRBJ1-5, with D maybe TRBD1 (6 bases). CDR1 is SGDLS and CDR2 is YYNGEE in the germline V gene. The CDR3 sequence is 13 residues long. Deletions cut 3 bases from V and 5 bases from J, with 9 bases between. The CDR3 DNA sequence: TGTGCCAGCAGCGAGGACAGTCATCAGCCCCAGCATTTT. Amino acids: CASSEDSHQPQHF.

The DNA of the CDR3 is TGTGCCAGCAGCTCATCTAGCGTAGCCAAAAACATTCAGTACTTC. Protein product: CASSSSSVAKNIQYF. The chain carries TRBV27 and TRBJ2-4; possible D gene TRBD2, 6 bases. Trimming removed 6 bases at V and 0 bases at J, with 12 bases between. Looked up from germline, CDR1 is MNHEY and CDR2 is SMNVEV (reference sequence). CDR3 size: 15 residues.

V gene TRBV5-5 combines with J gene TRBJ1-1; D not certain. Trimming removed 1 base from V and 1 base from J, with 8 bases in between. The CDR3 has 14 amino acids. Germline-derived CDR1 and CDR2 are SGHKS and YYEKEE (reference sequence). The CDR3 loop reads CASSLIAGNTEAFF. In nucleotides, the CDR3 is TGTGCCAGCAGCTTGATTGCAGGGAACACTGAAGCTTTCTTT.